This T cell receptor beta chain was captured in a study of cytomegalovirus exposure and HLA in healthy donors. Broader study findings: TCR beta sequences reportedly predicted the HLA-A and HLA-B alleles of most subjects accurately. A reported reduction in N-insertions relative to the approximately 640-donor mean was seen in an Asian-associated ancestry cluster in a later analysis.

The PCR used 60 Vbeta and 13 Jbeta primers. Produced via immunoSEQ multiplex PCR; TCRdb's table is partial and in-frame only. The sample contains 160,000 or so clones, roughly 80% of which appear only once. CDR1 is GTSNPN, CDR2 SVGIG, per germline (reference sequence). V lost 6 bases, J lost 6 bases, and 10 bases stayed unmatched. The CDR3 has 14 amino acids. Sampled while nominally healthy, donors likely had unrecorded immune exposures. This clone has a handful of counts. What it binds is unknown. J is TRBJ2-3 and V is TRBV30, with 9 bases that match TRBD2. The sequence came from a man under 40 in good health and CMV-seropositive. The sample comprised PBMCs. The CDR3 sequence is CACPLAGGPDTQYF. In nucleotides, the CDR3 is TGTGCCTGCCCCCTCGCGGGGGGGCCGGATACGCAGTATTTT. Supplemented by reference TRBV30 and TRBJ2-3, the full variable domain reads SQTIHQWPATLVQPVGSPLSLECTVEGTSNPNLYWYRQAAGRGLQLLFYSVGIGQISSEVPQNLSASRPQDRQFILSSKKLLLSDSGFYLCACPLAGGPDTQYFGPGTRLTVL.